The T cell receptor beta chain under discussion was sequenced for a study of Ad26.COV2.S vaccination and SARS-CoV-2 variants. About the research overall: Donor got 5x10^10 or 1x10^11 viral particles of Ad26.COV2.S.

Assay used: immunoSEQ multiplex PCR; TCRdb lists only in-frame clones, some missing. The sample records under 300,000 clones, 70% to 90% being singletons. The CDR3 runs to 14 residues. Germline-derived CDR1 and CDR2 are MNHEY and SVGAGI. V lost 4 bases, J lost 4 bases, and 5 bases stayed unmatched. The treatment is: some 20 received Ad26.COV2.S at low or high dose, single or two shots; roughly five received placebo; per-sample allocation not given. The study sampled participants on day 63 after the first vaccine or placebo injection. Study-wide findings and caveats: Considerable breadth of spike-specific CD8+ and CD4+ T cell responses has reportedly been documented following vaccination.

A note on this clone: The antigen remains unidentified.

The sequencing here drew on peripheral blood, taken in a trial of Ad26.COV2.S vaccine versus placebo. The sequence was collected from a person between 18 and 59 years old who received the Ad26.COV2.S COVID-19 vaccine or a placebo. V and J are TRBV6-5 and TRBJ2-7, with 9 bases fitting TRBD1. The chain's CDR3 is CASSLTGGVYEQYF. CDR3 DNA sequence: TGTGCCAGCAGTTTAACAGGGGGCGTGTACGAGCAGTACTTC.